Presented here are 2 T cell receptor beta chains from one specimen sequenced in a study of technical replicates of blood from several donors. Here immunoSEQ multiplex PCR was the method, and the copy in TCRdb shows in-frame clones only, minus some. The profile shows tens of thousands of clones, about 91% of them singletons. Material for sequencing was T cells isolated from PBMCs. These receptor sequences come from a human donor in good health.

The chain recombines TRBV14 with TRBJ1-1; a possible D gene is TRBD1 (6 bases). Trimming took off 2 bases at V and 7 bases at J, with 11 bases between the two ends. Germline V gene data show CDR1 as SGHDN and CDR2 as FVKESK. This CDR3 spans 13 amino acids. The CDR3 region is CASSQLDRIEAFF. The CDR3 coding sequence is TGTGCCAGCAGCCAACTTGACAGGATTGAAGCTTTCTTT.

The rearrangement uses TRBV11-3 and TRBJ1-1; the match to TRBD1 covers 8 bases. The CDR3 length is 14 residues. Germline CDR1 SGHNT, CDR2 YENEEA. With V trimmed by 6 bases and J by 4 bases, 7 bases remained unmatched. CDR3 DNA sequence: TGTGCCAGCAGAGGACAGGGCGGTACCACTGAAGCTTTCTTT. Protein product: CASRGQGGTTEAFF.